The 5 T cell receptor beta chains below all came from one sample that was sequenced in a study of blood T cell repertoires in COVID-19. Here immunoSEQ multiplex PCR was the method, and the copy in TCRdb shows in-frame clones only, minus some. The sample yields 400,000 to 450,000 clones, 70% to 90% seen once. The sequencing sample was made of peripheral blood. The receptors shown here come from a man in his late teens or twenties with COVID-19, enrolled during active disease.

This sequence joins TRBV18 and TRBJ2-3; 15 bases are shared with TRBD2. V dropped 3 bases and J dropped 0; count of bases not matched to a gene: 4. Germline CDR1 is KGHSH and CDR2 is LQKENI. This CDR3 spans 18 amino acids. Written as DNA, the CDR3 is TGTGCCAGCTCACCCGGGACTAGCGGGGGGCCAAGCACAGATACGCAGTATTTT. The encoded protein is CASSPGTSGGPSTDTQYF.

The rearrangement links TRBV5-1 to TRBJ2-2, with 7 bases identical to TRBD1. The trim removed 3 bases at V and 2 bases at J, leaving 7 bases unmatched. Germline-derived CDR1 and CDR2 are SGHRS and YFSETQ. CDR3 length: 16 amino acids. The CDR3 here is CASSSYRGHNTGELFF. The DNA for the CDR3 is TGCGCCAGCAGCTCCTACAGGGGACATAACACCGGGGAGCTGTTTTTT.

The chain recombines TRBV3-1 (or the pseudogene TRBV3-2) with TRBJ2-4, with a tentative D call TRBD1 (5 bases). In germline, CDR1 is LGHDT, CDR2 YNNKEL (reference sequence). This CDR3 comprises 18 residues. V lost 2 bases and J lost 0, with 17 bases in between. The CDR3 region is CASSQLLPRVTAKNIQYF. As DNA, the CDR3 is TGTGCCAGCAGCCAATTATTGCCCAGGGTTACAGCCAAAAACATTCAGTACTTC.

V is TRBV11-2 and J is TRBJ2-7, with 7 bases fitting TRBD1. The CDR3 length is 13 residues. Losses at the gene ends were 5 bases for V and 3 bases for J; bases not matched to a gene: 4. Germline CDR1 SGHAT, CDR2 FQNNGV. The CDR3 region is CASSRGQNYEQYF. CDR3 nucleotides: TGTGCCAGCAGCCGGGGACAGAACTACGAGCAGTACTTC.

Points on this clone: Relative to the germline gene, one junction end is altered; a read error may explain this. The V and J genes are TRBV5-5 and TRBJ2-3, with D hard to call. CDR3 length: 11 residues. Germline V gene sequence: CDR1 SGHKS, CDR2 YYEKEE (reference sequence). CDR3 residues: CASSFLDAQYF. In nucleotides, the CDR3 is TGTGCCAGCAGCTTTCTAGATGCGCAGTATTTT.